The 6 T cell receptor beta chains reported below all come from one sample, sequenced in a study of lymphopenia after photon versus proton radiotherapy. The data were produced by immunoSEQ multiplex PCR, yet TCRdb's version contains in-frame clones alone and is incomplete. Of fewer than 20,000 clones in the sample, more than 85% were seen once. The material was peripheral blood, obtained from a patient treated with photon-based radiotherapy. The receptors here all came from a woman in her thirties or forties with cholangiocarcinoma.

The V and J genes are TRBV5-5 and TRBJ1-6; tentatively, D is TRBD1 (5 bases). V lost 4 bases and J lost 8, with 16 bases in between. CDR1 and CDR2 (germline): SGHKS, YYEKEE (reference sequence). This CDR3 has 15 residues. In nucleotides, the CDR3 is TGTGCCAGCAGCCCATTCTCGGGGCAACATTCACCCCTCCACTTT. Amino acid sequence: CASSPFSGQHSPLHF.

The chain employs TRBV5-5 and TRBJ1-1, with 8 bases identical to TRBD1. From germline, CDR1 is SGHKS and CDR2 YYEKEE (reference sequence). CDR3 length equals 16 residues. The V gene end was trimmed by 4 bases and the J gene end by 0 bases; junction bases not matched to a gene: 8. CDR3 sequence: CASSLRTGLMNTEAFF. In DNA form, the CDR3 reads TGTGCCAGCAGCCTAAGGACAGGGCTCATGAACACTGAAGCTTTCTTT.

This chain joins TRBV7-2 and TRBJ2-7; 9 nucleotides agree with TRBD2. The CDR3 has 16 amino acids. V lost 5 bases to trimming and J lost 6 bases; unmatched junction nucleotides: 14. Per germline, CDR1 SGHTA and CDR2 FQGNSA. The DNA of the CDR3 is TGTGCCAGCAGCGTAAATCGGGCGGGAGGGCCGGGCGAGCAGTACTTC. Its protein product is CASSVNRAGGPGEQYF.

This clone was seen a single time. CDR3 nucleotide sequence: TGTGCCACCGGGACCCAAACTTTAGCCAAAAACATTCAGTACTTC. It specifies CATGTQTLAKNIQYF. The J gene is TRBJ2-4, the V gene TRBV2; D assignment may be TRBD1 or TRBD2 (5 bases each). Looked up from germline, CDR1 is SNHLY and CDR2 is FYNNEI. Deletions cut 10 bases from V and 0 bases from J, with 16 bases between. The CDR3 loop spans 15 amino acids.

V is TRBV7-9 and J is TRBJ2-7; TRBD1 matches at 9 bases. V lost 5 bases, J lost 3 bases, and 14 bases stayed unmatched. The V gene's germline CDR1 is SEHNR and CDR2 FQNEAQ (reference sequence). This CDR3 is 17 amino acids long. The CDR3 nucleotides read TGTGCCAGCAGCCTTCGCGACGGACAGGGGACTGACTACGAGCAGTACTTC. The encoded protein is CASSLRDGQGTDYEQYF. Variable domain in full (rest from reference TRBV7-9 and TRBJ2-7): DTGVSQNPRHKITKRGQNVTFRCDPISEHNRLYWYRQTLGQGPEFLTYFQNEAQLEKSRLLSDRFSAERPKGSFSTLEIQRTEQGDSAMYLCASSLRDGQGTDYEQYFGPGTRLTVT.

The chain links TRBV6-5 to TRBJ2-7; 7 positions match TRBD2. The V and J ends lost 0 bases and 7 bases, in that order; junction bases with no gene match: 0. The germline V gene has CDR1 MNHEY and CDR2 SVGAGI. This CDR3 has 12 amino acids. The CDR3 sequence: CASSYSGGEQYF. CDR3 sequence (DNA): TGTGCCAGCAGTTACTCCGGGGGGGAGCAGTACTTC.